Shown below are 18 T cell receptor beta chains from a single sample sequenced in a study of T-cell memory formation after mild COVID-19. TCRdb re-called the 5' RACE reads through MiXCR, storing one row per CDR3 protein. The data contain around 510,000 distinct CDR3 sequences, roughly 21% of them singletons. Sequencing input: PBMCs or a T cell subset sorted from them (not recorded which). The receptor set was obtained from an adult woman who had mild COVID-19 (a few samples of this study predate the infection). Cell type and time point are not known.

The chain combines TRBV5-1 with TRBJ2-1, with 7 positions matching TRBD2. This CDR3 contains 13 residues. Germline V gene data show CDR1 as SGHRS and CDR2 as YFSETQ. J gave up 8 bases and V 5 bases, and 7 bases lay outside the gene matches. The CDR3 reads CASSFNREDEQFF. The CDR3 DNA reads as TGCGCCAGCAGTTTTAACCGGGAGGATGAGCAGTTCTTC.

V is TRBV10-3 and J is TRBJ1-1; D unresolved. Looked up from germline, CDR1 is ENHRY and CDR2 is SYGVKD. V shed 3 bases and J shed 4 bases, with 6 bases lying between them. The CDR3 is 12 residues long. The CDR3 is CAISDGITEAFF. The DNA for the CDR3 is TGTGCCATCAGTGATGGGATCACTGAAGCTTTCTTT.

J is TRBJ2-5 and V is TRBV28; D unclear. CDR1 is MDHEN, CDR2 SYDVKM, per germline. The CDR3 runs to 14 residues. Trimming pared 3 bases from V and 0 bases from J, leaving 8 bases between. The CDR3 nucleotides read TGTGCCAGCAGTTTCGCCCTGTACCAAGAGACCCAGTACTTC. As protein: CASSFALYQETQYF.

The rearrangement links TRBV18 to TRBJ2-7; TRBD1 aligns across 7 bases. The ends lost 1 base at V and 7 bases at J; junction bases unmatched: 4. From germline, CDR1 is KGHSH and CDR2 LQKENI. The CDR3 is 13 amino acids. The CDR3 DNA reads as TGTGCCAGCTCACCACAGGGGGCTGGAGAGCAGTACTTC. It specifies CASSPQGAGEQYF.

The chain recombines TRBV24-1 with TRBJ2-1; 12 bases map to TRBD2. The junction had 9 bases not matched to a gene; V was cut back by 4 bases and J by 12 bases. The CDR3 is made up of 15 amino acids. CDR1 and CDR2 (germline): KGHDR, SFDVKD. CDR3 nucleotides: TGTGCCACCAGTGAGCCCGCTAGCGGGAGGGAGGGGCAGTTCTTC. This translates into CATSEPASGREGQFF.

The DNA of the CDR3 is TGTGCCACCAGCAGAGGATGGACAGGGGGCACAGATACGCAGTATTTT. It translates to CATSRGWTGGTDTQYF. The chain combines TRBV15 with TRBJ2-3; 9 bases are shared with TRBD1. The V and J ends lost 1 base and 1 base, in that order; junction bases with no gene match: 3. The CDR3 consists of 16 residues. In germline, CDR1 is LNHNV, CDR2 YYDKDF (reference sequence).

The CDR3 region has the DNA TGTGCCACCAGCCAGGGGCACGCTTTGCAGTACTTC. Encoded protein: CATSQGHALQYF. The chain is built from TRBV15 and TRBJ2-7; perhaps TRBD1 as D (6 bases). This CDR3 is 12 amino acids long. V gave up 5 bases and J gave up 9 bases, with 14 bases separating them. The germline CDR1 and CDR2 sequences are LNHNV and YYDKDF (reference sequence).

The genes are TRBV29-1 and TRBJ2-1; D not certain. The V and J ends lost 3 bases and 0 bases respectively, with 15 bases between them. Germline V CDR1 and CDR2: SQVTM, ANQGSEA. The CDR3 has 16 amino acids. The CDR3 region is CSVETTASSSYNEQFF. CDR3 DNA: TGCAGCGTTGAGACAACCGCTTCTAGCTCCTACAATGAGCAGTTCTTC.

This clonotype was seen a handful of times. V and J are TRBV25-1 and TRBJ1-3; the D gene is possibly TRBD1 (5 bases). V was shortened by 8 bases and J by 0 bases, with 17 bases between the two germline ends. Looked up from germline, CDR1 is MGHDK and CDR2 is SYGVNS. There are 16 residues in the CDR3. CDR3 coding DNA: TGTGCCAGCCTTCCCGGGGCAGGGCCCTCTGGAAACACCATATATTTT. This encodes CASLPGAGPSGNTIYF. Full variable domain (remainder filled in from reference TRBV25-1 and TRBJ1-3): EADIYQTPRYLVIGTGKKITLECSQTMGHDKMYWYQQDPGMELHLIHYSYGVNSTEKGDLSSESTVSRIRTEHFPLTLESARPSHTSQYLCASLPGAGPSGNTIYFGEGSWLTVV.

The rearrangement uses TRBV4-1 and TRBJ2-7; 13 nucleotides match TRBD2. After removal of 1 base from V and 5 bases from J, the junction contained 5 bases not matched to a gene. Germline-derived CDR1 and CDR2 are MGHRA and YSYEKL. The CDR3 is made up of 16 amino acids. CDR3: CASSQARLAGGHEQYF. CDR3 in DNA: TGCGCCAGCAGCCAAGCCCGACTAGCGGGGGGCCACGAGCAGTACTTC.

This clonotype was counted between two and nine times. The chain combines TRBV9 with TRBJ1-2, with TRBD1 matching 8 bases. The CDR3 covers 14 residues. Per the germline V gene, CDR1 is SGDLS and CDR2 is YYNGEE. V lost 4 bases and J lost 4; bases outside the gene matches: 6. The CDR3 region is CASSTRTGTYGYTF. The CDR3 DNA is TGTGCCAGCAGCACCAGGACAGGGACCTATGGCTACACCTTC.

This clonotype was counted between two and nine times. The rearrangement uses TRBV5-1 and TRBJ2-6, with unresolved D. The CDR3 extends over 14 amino acids. V was pared by 2 bases and J by 0 bases, with 3 bases between. Germline V CDR1 and CDR2: SGHRS, YFSETQ. CDR3 in amino acids: CASSFTSGANVLTF. DNA for the CDR3: TGCGCCAGCAGCTTCACCTCTGGGGCCAACGTCCTGACTTTC.

This clonotype has just a few counts. The rearrangement uses TRBV20-1 and TRBJ2-1; D is ambiguous. Trimming pared 3 bases from V and 0 bases from J, leaving 27 bases between. The CDR3 contains 20 residues. Per the germline V gene, CDR1 is DFQATT and CDR2 is SNEGSKA (reference sequence). Here the CDR3 reads CSARAYLTPYRTSSYNEQFF. The CDR3 region has the DNA TGCAGTGCTAGGGCATACCTTACTCCCTACCGGACGAGCTCCTACAATGAGCAGTTCTTC.

V gene TRBV11-2 combines with J gene TRBJ2-7, with 12 bases aligning to TRBD2. The CDR3 has 15 amino acids. V trimming: 3 bases; J trimming: 6 bases; junction bases outside the gene matches: 6. The germline gives CDR1 SGHAT, CDR2 FQNNGV. The CDR3 is CASSLTSGGSGEQYF. Written as DNA, the CDR3 is TGTGCCAGCAGCTTGACTAGCGGGGGATCGGGCGAGCAGTACTTC.

This clonotype has a handful of counts. V and J are TRBV20-1 and TRBJ1-1, with D unclear. Trimming shortened V by 5 bases and J by 4 bases, and 17 bases separated the two germline ends. Germline V gene data show CDR1 as DFQATT and CDR2 as SNEGSKA (reference sequence). CDR3 length: 14 amino acids. CDR3 sequence reads: CSAETRRGVTEAFF. CDR3 DNA sequence: TGCAGTGCTGAAACACGACGGGGAGTCACTGAAGCTTTCTTT.

This clonotype was seen more than once but under ten times. The chain uses TRBV6-5 and TRBJ2-1; no clear D. Trimming took off 2 bases at V and 9 bases at J, with 8 bases between the two ends. The germline V gene has CDR1 MNHEY and CDR2 SVGAGI. The CDR3 runs 12 residues. This chain's CDR3 is CASSYMGGEQFF. The CDR3 DNA follows: TGTGCCAGCAGTTACATGGGTGGTGAGCAGTTCTTC.

The V and J genes are TRBV12-3 or TRBV12-4 and TRBJ2-7, with D maybe TRBD2 (6 bases). Trimming stripped 7 bases from V and 0 bases from J, with 13 bases between. This CDR3 is built from 14 residues. The CDR3, as DNA: TGTGCCAGCACCCCCGGGGACTCCTCCTACGAGCAGTACTTC. Translated: CASTPGDSSYEQYF.

This clonotype was counted between two and nine times. V usage is TRBV27 and J usage is TRBJ2-7; 10 nucleotides align to TRBD1. Per the germline V gene, CDR1 is MNHEY and CDR2 is SMNVEV (reference sequence). The CDR3 runs 13 residues. J gave up 5 bases and V 7 bases, and 5 bases lay outside the gene matches. CDR3 amino acids: CASTAGQGNEQYF. In nucleotides, the CDR3 is TGTGCCAGCACCGCGGGACAGGGGAACGAGCAGTACTTC.